The TCR beta chain under discussion was sequenced for a study of T cells in Graves' hyperthyroidism and ophthalmopathy. Study-wide points: Most thyroid-expanded clonotypes above 0.001 were also found in blood. In the analysis, a 13 V-J model separated ophthalmopathy from stable hyperthyroidism.

Trimming cost V 8 bases and J 8 bases, with 12 bases left between them. The CDR3 sequence is 11 residues long. CDR1 is MNHNY, CDR2 SVGAGI, per germline (reference sequence). With respect to this clonotype: No antigen is known for it.

Amplification of TCR beta CDR3 regions was performed using RNA transcripts as template. Initially, a first-round RT-PCR of the TCR CDR3 employed the HTBI primer set. From the multiplex PCR reads, TCRdb called clonotypes with MiXCR, one entry per CDR3 protein. Of 550,000 to 600,000 distinct CDR3 sequences in the sample, under 60% were seen once. Uncontrolled infection, other autoimmune disease, pregnancy or lactation barred patients from enrollment. Diagnoses were made from clinical symptoms, serum measures (thyroxine and TRAb), thyroid ultrasound and orbital computed tomography. The TCR originated in an adult woman with Graves' disease, either hyperthyroidism or ophthalmopathy (not recorded which). The rearrangement links TRBV6-6 to TRBJ1-2; maybe TRBD1 (6 bases). Sequenced: peripheral blood or thyroid tissue (not recorded which). The CDR3 DNA is TGTGCCAGCCTAGACAGGCGCGGCTACACCTTC. Protein: CASLDRRGYTF.